Listed below are T cell receptor beta chains from one sample, sequenced in a study of T cell responses to AZD1222 COVID-19 vaccine. Method: immunoSEQ multiplex PCR; TCRdb's copy keeps in-frame clones and lacks some. The table has around 100,000 clones, roughly 88% seen once. The sample was peripheral blood, taken on day 0 of AZD1222 vaccination. The origin of the receptors is an adult in good health. Both conserved end residues are part of each CDR3. A D gene is named only where the DNA matches it firmly. Size values are once, few and many counts, or a class for expanded clones, and some rows have none.

j_call,v_call,d_call,clone_size,cdr3_aa,cdr3_nt
TRBJ1-4,TRBV27,NA,NA,CASSWGVGDNEKLFF,TGTGCCAGCAGTTGGGGCGTGGGCGATAATGAAAAACTGTTTTTT
TRBJ2-5,TRBV6-5,TRBD2,NA,CASESSGVAQETQYF,TGTGCCAGCGAAAGTAGCGGGGTCGCCCAAGAGACCCAGTACTTC
TRBJ2-5,TRBV7-9,NA,NA,CASSLGGGRQETQYF,TGTGCCAGCAGCTTAGGTGGGGGCCGACAAGAGACCCAGTACTTC
TRBJ2-3,TRBV19,TRBD1,once,CASSSRQGLLGTDTQYF,TGTGCCAGTAGTTCTCGACAGGGGTTGCTGGGCACAGATACGCAGTATTTT
TRBJ2-1,TRBV7-2,TRBD1,NA,CASSAGQGGGNEQFF,TGTGCCAGCAGCGCGGGACAGGGTGGGGGAAATGAGCAGTTCTTC
TRBJ2-3,TRBV3-1/TRBV3-2,TRBD2,NA,CASSQVSGGVTDTQYF,TGTGCCAGCAGCCAAGTATCGGGGGGAGTCACAGATACGCAGTATTTT
TRBJ2-7,TRBV28,NA,NA,CASKVADYEQYF,TGTGCCAGCAAGGTGGCAGACTACGAGCAGTACTTC
TRBJ2-1,TRBV19,NA,NA,CASRTQGFGNEQFF,TGTGCCAGTAGGACACAGGGTTTCGGCAATGAGCAGTTCTTC
TRBJ1-2,TRBV5-6,TRBD1,NA,CASSLGGQAPYGYTF,TGTGCCAGCAGCTTGGGAGGACAGGCCCCCTATGGCTACACCTTC
TRBJ2-3,TRBV7-3,NA,NA,CASSSTQNPTDTQYF,TGTGCCAGCAGCTCCACTCAAAACCCCACAGATACGCAGTATTTT
TRBJ2-3,TRBV27,NA,NA,CASSLRGRLVTDTQYF,TGTGCCAGCAGTTTGAGGGGCCGTCTGGTCACAGATACGCAGTATTTT
TRBJ2-7,TRBV4-3,TRBD2,NA,CASSQVGGRLAGASIYEQYF,TGCGCCAGCAGCCAAGTCGGGGGACGACTAGCGGGGGCCTCTATCTACGAGCAGTACTTC
TRBJ1-1,TRBV3-1/TRBV3-2,NA,NA,CASSLNLEGAEAFF,TGTGCCAGCAGCCTAAATTTGGAAGGTGCTGAAGCTTTCTTT
TRBJ1-2,TRBV7-9,NA,NA,CASSRLDRPSLGYTF,TGTGCCAGCAGTCGCCTCGACCGCCCCTCTCTTGGCTACACCTTC
TRBJ1-2,TRBV19,TRBD1,NA,CASITGQGSSANYGYTF,TGTGCCAGTATCACCGGACAGGGGTCCTCAGCTAACTATGGCTACACCTTC
TRBJ2-5,TRBV28,NA,NA,CASSLWGETQYF,TGTGCCAGCAGTTTATGGGGGGAGACCCAGTACTTC
TRBJ2-1,TRBV10-3,NA,NA,CAISDSTPSSYNEQFF,TGTGCCATCAGTGATTCTACTCCAAGCTCCTACAATGAGCAGTTCTTC
TRBJ1-2,TRBV27,NA,once,CASSFQGAYGYTF,TGTGCCAGCAGTTTCCAGGGCGCCTATGGCTACACCTTC
TRBJ2-5,TRBV7-2,TRBD2,NA,CASSPGTRETQYF,TGTGCCAGCAGCCCGGGGACTAGAGAGACCCAGTACTTC
TRBJ2-7,TRBV5-8,NA,NA,CASSSYTHTGLREQYF,TGTGCCAGCAGCTCATACACACATACAGGTTTGCGTGAGCAGTACTTC
TRBJ2-5,TRBV18,NA,NA,CASSPPLAASVETQYF,TGTGCCAGCTCACCACCCTTGGCAGCCTCGGTCGAGACCCAGTACTTC
TRBJ1-1,TRBV28,NA,NA,CASSFVGGLGPEAFF,TGTGCCAGCAGTTTCGTCGGAGGGTTGGGTCCTGAAGCTTTCTTT
TRBJ1-5,TRBV5-1,NA,NA,CASSLVGGVGQPQHF,TGCGCCAGCAGCTTGGTGGGTGGGGTGGGTCAGCCCCAGCATTTT
TRBJ2-1,TRBV18,TRBD2,NA,CASSPRTSGGIWEQFF,TGTGCCAGCTCACCTAGGACTAGCGGGGGCATTTGGGAGCAGTTCTTC